This TCR beta chain appears in the sequencing data of a study of monozygotic twins with cystic fibrosis. Across the study: With about 16 PCR cycles, barcoded libraries came from around 2.9 micrograms of fragmented DNA.

Assay: immunoSEQ multiplex PCR; the TCRdb copy retains only in-frame clones and omits some. The sample comprises 30,000 to 35,000 clones, approximately 67% of which are singletons, and 0.78% rests with the top ten. General study points: Clonality was generally low (median around 0.009), higher in the most severe patients. In this small cohort, shared CDR3 numbers showed no association with age, concordance or disease severity.

The ends were cut back, 1 base at V and 4 bases at J, with 5 bases in the middle. The length of the CDR3 is 13 residues. CDR1 is SGHTA and CDR2 is FQGNSA in the germline V gene. Comments on this clone: Its antigen is as yet unknown.

The sequencing sample was made of blood. The receptor's source is a girl between 5 and 17 years old with cystic fibrosis. This rearrangement joins TRBV7-2 to TRBJ1-3; D not certain. The CDR3 loop reads CASSLERGNTIYF. The CDR3 DNA follows: TGTGCCAGCAGCTTAGAGCGGGGAAACACCATATATTTT.